This T cell receptor (beta chain) appears in the sequencing data of a study of T cells after yellow fever vaccination. V was shortened by 4 bases and J by 2 bases, with 14 bases between the two germline ends. Germline loops: CDR1 SGHRS, CDR2 YFSETQ. The CDR3 runs to 15 residues. TCRdb re-called the 5' RACE reads with MiXCR, one entry per CDR3 protein. The sample includes roughly 400,000 distinct CDR3 sequences, around 20% of them seen just once. This chain joins TRBV5-1 and TRBJ2-3; either TRBD1 or TRBD2 may supply D (6 bases each). The TCR was taken from a man aged 18 to 35 who received the YFV17D yellow fever vaccine. The sequencing here drew on PBMCs, taken before the yellow fever booster vaccination. CDR3 amino acids: CASSAEGGYTDTQYF. DNA of the CDR3: TGCGCCAGCAGCGCCGAGGGGGGCTACACAGATACGCAGTATTTT.